The 29 T cell receptor beta chains below were found in one sample sequenced in a study of tumor-infiltrating lymphocytes in primary liver carcinoma. Researchers generated TCR beta cDNA from roughly 520 ng of total RNA, relying on a constant-region primer. Three-round nested multiplex PCR performed with slightly modified ARM-PCR produced the TCR beta libraries. PCR rounds one and two used TRBV1-TRBV30 forward primers with a C-beta reverse primer for approximately 10 cycles each. Each CDR3 protein is one row after TCRdb ran MiXCR on the multiplex PCR reads. The repertoire holds under 150,000 distinct CDR3 sequences, with around 70% as singletons. For each extraction, RNA and DNA were obtained together from about 20-30 mg of unsorted bulk tissue. Input material: tumor-adjacent normal liver tissue. The source is a woman aged 60 to 75 with primary liver carcinoma and hepatitis B virus infection.

This clonotype was seen repeatedly, ten times or more. The V and J genes are TRBV19 and TRBJ1-1; a weak D match, TRBD1 (5 bases). The CDR3 sequence is 13 residues long. Germline V gene data show CDR1 as LNHDA and CDR2 as SQIVND (reference sequence). Trimming pared 3 bases from V and 2 bases from J, leaving 7 bases between. The CDR3 DNA reads as TGTGCCAGTAGTATCCAGGGAAACACTGAAGCTTTCTTT. Residues: CASSIQGNTEAFF.

To note about this clonotype: A single base separates this from a much larger clone, so it may be a read error. This rearrangement joins TRBV7-9 to TRBJ1-4; D gene uncertain. The length of the CDR3 is 15 residues. The germline CDR1 and CDR2 sequences are SEHNR and FQNEAQ (reference sequence). The CDR3 sequence: CASSLDFAVNEKPFF. DNA for the CDR3: TGTGCCAGCAGCTTAGATTTCGCCGTTAATGAAAAACCGTTTTTT.

In its sample, this clonotype was seen a few times. One base away lies a much larger clone, so this may be a sequencing read error. V and J are TRBV29-1 and TRBJ2-7, with no clear D. CDR1 SQVTM and CDR2 ANQGSEA come from the germline V gene. With 4 bases removed from V and 5 bases from J, the gap between germline ends came to 9 bases. The CDR3 has 11 residues. CDR3 residues: CSVVTVHEQYF. CDR3 bases: TGCAGCGTTGTGACGGTCCACGAGCAGTACTTC.

As for this clonotype: A read error may account for a junction end that differs from germline. As DNA, the CDR3 is TGCGCCAGCAACTTAGAATCCAAGGGGACCCATTACTTC. This translates into CASNLESKGTHYF. This chain links TRBV11-2 with TRBJ2-5; D is perhaps TRBD1 or TRBD2 (5 bases each). The CDR3 contains 13 residues. CDR1 is SGHAT, CDR2 FQNNGV, per germline.

As concerns this clonotype: The junction departs from the called germline gene at one end, perhaps through a read error. The V gene is TRBV6-5, the J gene TRBJ2-1; tentative D call: TRBD1 (6 bases). This CDR3 spans 15 amino acids. Germline V gives CDR1 MNHEY, CDR2 SVGAGI. CDR3 residues: CASSPGQPTYNERFF. The CDR3, as DNA: TGTGCCAGCAGTCCCGGACAGCCGACTTACAATGAGCGGTTCTTC.

With respect to this clonotype: Relative to the germline gene, one junction end is altered; a read error may explain this. The CDR3 nucleotides read TGCGCCAGCAGCTGGGGACTAGCGGGAGCGTACAATGAGCGGTTCTTC. It codes for CASSWGLAGAYNERFF. The chain employs TRBV5-1 and TRBJ2-1; the match to TRBD2 covers 14 bases. The V gene's germline CDR1 is SGHRS and CDR2 YFSETQ. This CDR3 spans 16 amino acids. The full variable domain, rest sourced from reference TRBV5-1 and TRBJ2-1, is KAGVTQTPRYLIKTRGQQVTLSCSPISGHRSVSWYQQTPGQGLQFLFEYFSETQRNKGNFPGRFSGRQFSNSRSEMNVSTLELGDSALYLCASSWGLAGAYNERFFGPGTRLTVL.

In the case of this clonotype: The junction departs from the called germline gene at one end, perhaps through a read error. This chain uses TRBV24-1 with TRBJ1-2; no clear D gene. Germline CDR1 is KGHDR and CDR2 is SFDVKD. The CDR3 has 13 amino acids. The CDR3 loop reads CAISEIGYYDYTF. The DNA of the CDR3 is TGTGCCATCAGTGAAATAGGATACTATGACTACACCTTC.

With regard to this clonotype: A much bigger clone sits one base away, suggesting this may be a read error. The chain carries TRBV6-5 and TRBJ1-6; D gene unclear. Looked up from germline, CDR1 is MNHEY and CDR2 is SVGAGI. CDR3 length: 12 amino acids. CDR3 sequence reads: CATSRWASPLHF. CDR3 sequence (DNA): TGTGCCACCAGTAGGTGGGCTTCACCCCTCCACTTT.

Concerning this clonotype: The junction and the germline gene differ at one end; a read error may be behind it. The rearrangement uses TRBV29-1 and TRBJ2-7; 7 bases are shared with TRBD1. The CDR3 is 13 amino acids. Germline V gene sequence: CDR1 SQVTM, CDR2 ANQGSEA. As DNA, the CDR3 is TGCAGCGTTCAGGGGGTTATTCTCTACGTGCAGTATTTC. It yields the protein CSVQGVILYVQYF.

This clonotype was detected only once. The CDR3 does not close with the conserved phenylalanine or tryptophan, likely indicating a read error. The genes are TRBV28 and TRBJ2-3; the match to TRBD2 covers 7 bases. Germline CDR1 and CDR2: MDHEN and SYDVKM. This CDR3 is built from 16 residues. V was pared by 5 bases and J by 9 bases, with 17 bases of the junction left unmatched. The CDR3 protein is CASSPPPSAGGGTQYL. The CDR3 bases are TGTGCCAGCAGTCCCCCCCCTAGCGCCGGGGGAGGGACGCAGTATTTA.

This chain uses TRBV11-3 with TRBJ2-1; D unclear. The CDR3 extends over 13 amino acids. Germline V gene sequence: CDR1 SGHNT, CDR2 YENEEA. V dropped 10 bases and J dropped 8 bases, with 18 bases sitting between them. CDR3: CANILGQPYEQFF. The CDR3 DNA sequence: TGTGCCAACATCTTAGGGCAGCCTTATGAGCAGTTCTTC.

Note on this clonotype: This is likely a read error, given that the CDR3 carries no conserved phenylalanine or tryptophan at its end. The genes are TRBV11-3 and TRBJ1-1, with D hard to call. CDR3 size: 12 residues. CDR1 SGHNT and CDR2 YENEEA come from the germline V gene. DNA of the CDR3: TGCGCCAGCAGCAAAGGGTACACTGAAGCTTTCTAT. This sequence encodes CASSKGYTEAFY.

This clonotype was seen at least ten times. The chain carries TRBV6-4 and TRBJ2-1; 9 bases match TRBD2. The CDR3 spans 16 residues. Trimming at V came to 8 bases and at J to 4 bases, leaving 12 bases not matched to a gene. Germline lookup yields CDR1 MRHNA and CDR2 SNTAGT. Here the CDR3 reads CASAILAGAGYNEQFF. As DNA, the CDR3 is TGTGCCAGCGCCATCTTAGCGGGAGCGGGGTACAATGAGCAGTTCTTC.

For this clonotype: The CDR3 ends on some other residue instead of the conserved phenylalanine or tryptophan, so this is likely a read error. The rearrangement links TRBV2 to TRBJ2-7; 7 bases are shared with TRBD2. This CDR3 contains 15 residues. Germline CDR1 reads SNHLY; CDR2 reads FYNNEI. The CDR3: CASSEAGLESSEQYL. The DNA of the CDR3 is TGTGCCAGTAGTGAGGCAGGACTAGAATCGAGCGAGCAGTACCTC.

The J gene is TRBJ2-3, the V gene TRBV11-2; D is perhaps TRBD1 (5 bases). The germline V gene encodes CDR1 SGHAT and CDR2 FQNNGV. Trimming shortened V by 6 bases and J by 5 bases, and 15 bases separated the two germline ends. The CDR3 loop spans 14 amino acids. This CDR3 is CASSLLFQGDTQYF. CDR3 sequence (DNA): TGTGCCAGCAGTTTGCTGTTCCAGGGAGATACGCAGTATTTT.

As to this clonotype: A read error may produce the germline difference seen at one junction end. This chain links TRBV29-1 with TRBJ1-2, with no clear D. Germline assignment: CDR1 SQVTM and CDR2 ANQGSEA. CDR3 length: 13 amino acids. The DNA of the CDR3 is TGCAGCGTTGACGGCGGGTGCGGCTATAGCTACACCTTC. Its translation is CSVDGGCGYSYTF.

This clonotype was seen just once. Being one base from a much bigger clone, this may be a read error. The chain combines TRBV5-1 with TRBJ1-6; unclear D gene. The CDR3 is 15 residues long. V was cut by 1 base and J by 9 bases, with 14 bases left in between. Germline CDR1 reads SGHRS; CDR2 reads YFSETQ. CDR3 coding DNA: TGCGCCAGCAGCTTGAAAGAGGTGACATCTTCACCCCTCCACTTT. Protein sequence: CASSLKEVTSSPLHF.

At least ten counts were recorded for this clonotype. The rearrangement links TRBV6-6 to TRBJ2-2; TRBD1 matches 8 bases. The CDR3 is made up of 14 amino acids. The junction had 4 bases not matched to a gene; V was cut back by 6 bases and J by 4 bases. Germline V gene sequence: CDR1 MNHNY, CDR2 SVGAGI (reference sequence). The CDR3 loop reads CASSRTGITGELFF. The CDR3 DNA sequence: TGTGCCAGCAGCCGGACAGGGATCACCGGGGAGCTGTTTTTT.

On this clonotype itself: At one end, the junction sequence differs from germline, possibly due to a read error. The chain is built from TRBV4-2 and TRBJ2-7; D may be TRBD2 (6 bases). Germline values: CDR1 LGHNA, CDR2 YNFKEQ. The CDR3 extends over 15 amino acids. The CDR3 DNA sequence: TGTGACAGCAGCCAAGCCGCCGGGACTCGCTACGAGCAATACTTC. Its translation is CDSSQAAGTRYEQYF.

For this clonotype: This may stem from a read error, because a much larger clone lies one nucleotide away. This likely comes from a read error, as the CDR3 has no conserved phenylalanine or tryptophan at its end. The chain uses TRBV7-9 and TRBJ2-5; D remains ambiguous. Germline CDR1 and CDR2: SEHNR and FQNEAQ (reference sequence). The CDR3 totals 10 residues. V shed 9 bases and J shed 5 bases, with 7 bases lying between them. The CDR3 coding sequence is TGTGCCAGTGGAATTGAGACCCAGTACTTA. Translated, it gives CASGIETQYL.

Within the sample, this clonotype is medium-sized. The gene calls are TRBV5-4 and TRBJ1-5, with no clear D. The CDR3 is made up of 14 amino acids. Germline values: CDR1 SGHNT, CDR2 YYREEE (reference sequence). The V end was cut by 0 bases, the J end by 1 base, with 5 bases between. CDR3 amino acids: CASSLGGSNQPQHF. DNA of the CDR3: TGTGCCAGCAGCTTGGGTGGAAGCAATCAGCCCCAGCATTTT.

CDR3 residues: CAISESAAGAYNEQFF. The CDR3 DNA is TGTGCCATCAGTGAGTCGGCAGCGGGAGCCTACAATGAGCAGTTCTTC. This chain links TRBV10-3 with TRBJ2-1; 8 bases fit TRBD2. The CDR3 spans 16 residues. V was pared by 0 bases and J by 2 bases, with 3 bases of the junction left unmatched. Germline V gene sequence: CDR1 ENHRY, CDR2 SYGVKD.

A single count supports this clonotype. Its ends do not fully match the called genes, so a read error is possible. The chain links TRBV11-2 to TRBJ2-1; D unclear. Germline CDR1 reads SGHAT; CDR2 reads FQNNGV. The CDR3 is made up of 15 amino acids. This chain's CDR3 is CANSLVSWSVSEQFF. CDR3 bases: TGTGCCAACAGCTTAGTGAGCTGGAGTGTGAGTGAGCAGTTCTTC. The full variable domain, rest sourced from reference TRBV11-2 and TRBJ2-1, is EAGVAQSPRYKIIEKRQSVAFWCNPISGHATLYWYQQILGQGPKLLIQFQNNGVVDDSQLPKDRFSAERLKGVDSTLKIQPAKLEDSAVYLCANSLVSWSVSEQFFGPGTRLTVL.

This chain links TRBV12-3 or TRBV12-4 with TRBJ2-7; D is unresolved. CDR3 length equals 18 residues. Between the trimmed V and J ends, which lost 1 base and 0 bases, there was a span of 19 bases. Written as DNA, the CDR3 is TGTGCCAGCAGTTTAGGAGACAAATTAGCAGTCAGCTCCTACGAGCAGTACTTC. Translated, it gives CASSLGDKLAVSSYEQYF.

The V gene is TRBV6-1, the J gene TRBJ2-7; D gene uncertain. Trimming left V 6 bases short and J 0 bases short, with 12 bases between. CDR3 length equals 14 residues. Germline loops: CDR1 MNHNS, CDR2 SASEGT. The CDR3 DNA reads as TGTGCCAGCAGGGTCCCGGGCTTCTCCTACGAGCAGTACTTC. Its protein product is CASRVPGFSYEQYF.

This clonotype has at least ten counts. J is TRBJ2-1 and V is TRBV6-5, with D perhaps TRBD2 (5 bases). CDR3 length: 13 amino acids. The V end lost 2 bases, the J end lost 7 bases, and 9 bases lay between the germline ends. The germline V gene encodes CDR1 MNHEY and CDR2 SVGAGI. For the CDR3, the DNA is TGTGCCAGCAGTTACCCTAGCAGTAATGAGCAGTTCTTC. It codes for CASSYPSSNEQFF.

The J gene is TRBJ2-7, the V gene TRBV6-5; a weak D match, TRBD1 (5 bases). Trimming took off 7 bases at V and 0 bases at J, with 16 bases between the two ends. The CDR3 runs to 15 residues. The germline V gene encodes CDR1 MNHEY and CDR2 SVGAGI. CDR3 region: CASNEETVHSYEQYF. The CDR3 nucleotides are TGTGCCAGCAATGAAGAGACAGTACACTCCTACGAGCAGTACTTC.

The chain couples TRBV12-3 or TRBV12-4 to TRBJ2-2; 7 bases agree with TRBD1. CDR3 length: 17 amino acids. The J segment lost 1 base and the V segment lost 6 bases, leaving 11 bases of the junction unmatched. CDR3 nucleotides: TGTGCCAGCAGCTCCTCCGGGACAGTTAAGAACACCGGGGAGCTGTTTTTT. Encoded protein: CASSSSGTVKNTGELFF.

In regard to this clonotype: This sequence may be a read error, since a much larger clone differs from it by one base. V is TRBV7-9 and J is TRBJ2-4, with 7 bases lining up with TRBD1. Germline V gene data show CDR1 as SEHNR and CDR2 as FQNEAQ (reference sequence). CDR3 length equals 15 residues. The V gene end was trimmed by 7 bases and the J gene end by 0 bases; junction bases not matched to a gene: 6. The CDR3 sequence: CASIPGQLAKNIQYF. As DNA, the CDR3 is TGTGCCAGCATCCCGGGACAGCTAGCCAAAAACATTCAGTACTTC.